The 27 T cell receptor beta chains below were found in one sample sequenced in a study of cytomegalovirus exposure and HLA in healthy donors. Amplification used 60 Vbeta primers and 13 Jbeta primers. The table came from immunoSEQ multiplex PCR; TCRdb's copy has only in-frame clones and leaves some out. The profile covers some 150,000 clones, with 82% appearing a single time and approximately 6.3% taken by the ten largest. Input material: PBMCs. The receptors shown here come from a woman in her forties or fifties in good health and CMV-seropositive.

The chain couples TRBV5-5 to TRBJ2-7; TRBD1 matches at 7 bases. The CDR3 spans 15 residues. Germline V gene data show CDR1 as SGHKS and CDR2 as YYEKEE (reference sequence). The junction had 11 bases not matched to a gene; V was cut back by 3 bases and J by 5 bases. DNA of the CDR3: TGTGCCAGCAGCTCCCGGGACAGTCCTTTCGACGAGCAGTACTTC. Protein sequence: CASSSRDSPFDEQYF.

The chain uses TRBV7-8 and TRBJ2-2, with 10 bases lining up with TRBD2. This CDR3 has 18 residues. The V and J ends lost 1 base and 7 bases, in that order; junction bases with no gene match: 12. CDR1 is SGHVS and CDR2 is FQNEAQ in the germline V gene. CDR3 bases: TGTGCCAGCAGCTTAGGCGTCAGAGCGGGGGGGCACGGCGGGGAGCTGTTTTTT. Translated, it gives CASSLGVRAGGHGGELFF. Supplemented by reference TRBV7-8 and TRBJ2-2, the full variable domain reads GAGVSQSPRYKVAKRGQDVALRCDPISGHVSLFWYQQALGQGPEFLTYFQNEAQLDKSGLPSDRFFAERPEGSVSTLKIQRTQQEDSAVYLCASSLGVRAGGHGGELFFGEGSRLTVL.

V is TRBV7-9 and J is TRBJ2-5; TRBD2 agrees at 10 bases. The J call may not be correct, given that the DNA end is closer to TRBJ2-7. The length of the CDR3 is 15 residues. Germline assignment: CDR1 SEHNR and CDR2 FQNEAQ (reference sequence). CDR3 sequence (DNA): TGTGCCAGCAGCTTTGCTAGCGGGGGAAGGTACGAGCAGTACTTC. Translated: CASSFASGGRYEQYF.

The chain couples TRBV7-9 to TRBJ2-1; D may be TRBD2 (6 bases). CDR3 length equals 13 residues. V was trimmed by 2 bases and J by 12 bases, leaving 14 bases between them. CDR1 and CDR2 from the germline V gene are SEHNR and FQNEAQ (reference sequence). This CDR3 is CASSLNGGFGQFF. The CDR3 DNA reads TGTGCCAGCAGCTTAAACGGGGGTTTCGGGCAGTTCTTC.

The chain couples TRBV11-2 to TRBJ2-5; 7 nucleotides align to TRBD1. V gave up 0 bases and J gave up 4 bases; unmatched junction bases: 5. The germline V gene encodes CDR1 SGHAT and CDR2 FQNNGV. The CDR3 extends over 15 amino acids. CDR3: CASSLDAGGRETQYF. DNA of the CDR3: TGTGCCAGCAGCTTAGATGCAGGGGGTCGAGAGACCCAGTACTTC.

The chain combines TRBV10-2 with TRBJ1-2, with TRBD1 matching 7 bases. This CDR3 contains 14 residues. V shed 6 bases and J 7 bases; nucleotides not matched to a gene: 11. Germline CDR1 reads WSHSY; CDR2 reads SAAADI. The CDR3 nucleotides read TGCGCCAGCAGAGACGGGACAGTTATGTCTGGCTACACCTTC. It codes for CASRDGTVMSGYTF.

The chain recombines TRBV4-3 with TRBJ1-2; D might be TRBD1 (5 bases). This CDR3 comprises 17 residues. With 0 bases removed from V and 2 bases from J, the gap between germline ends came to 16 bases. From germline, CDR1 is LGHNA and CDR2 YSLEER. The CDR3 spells CASSQDLMGPGNYGYTF. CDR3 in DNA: TGCGCCAGCAGCCAAGACCTCATGGGGCCCGGCAACTATGGCTACACCTTC.

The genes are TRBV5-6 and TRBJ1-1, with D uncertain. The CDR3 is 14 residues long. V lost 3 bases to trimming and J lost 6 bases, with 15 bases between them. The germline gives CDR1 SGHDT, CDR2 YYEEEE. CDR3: CASSWAPLSPEAFF. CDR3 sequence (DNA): TGTGCCAGCAGCTGGGCCCCTCTGTCTCCTGAAGCTTTCTTT.

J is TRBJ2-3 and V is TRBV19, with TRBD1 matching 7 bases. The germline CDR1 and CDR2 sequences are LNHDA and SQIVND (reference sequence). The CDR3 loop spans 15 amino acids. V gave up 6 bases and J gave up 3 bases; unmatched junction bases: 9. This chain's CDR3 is CASRRQGRGTDTQYF. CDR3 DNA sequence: TGTGCCAGTAGGAGACAGGGTAGGGGAACAGATACGCAGTATTTT.

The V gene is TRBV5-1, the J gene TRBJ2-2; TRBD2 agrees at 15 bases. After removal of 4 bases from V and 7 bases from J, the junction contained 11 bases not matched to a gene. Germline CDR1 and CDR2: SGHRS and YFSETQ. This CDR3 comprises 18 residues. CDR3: CASSRRTSGGEGSGELFF. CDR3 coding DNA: TGCGCCAGCAGCCGACGGACTAGCGGGGGGGAAGGTAGCGGGGAGCTGTTTTTT.

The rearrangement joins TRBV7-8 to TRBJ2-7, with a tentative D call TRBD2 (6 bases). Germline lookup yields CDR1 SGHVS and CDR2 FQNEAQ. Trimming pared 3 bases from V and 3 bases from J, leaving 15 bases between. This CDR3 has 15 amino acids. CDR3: CASSLQGGGVYEQYF. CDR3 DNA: TGTGCCAGCAGCTTGCAGGGTGGAGGGGTCTACGAGCAGTACTTC. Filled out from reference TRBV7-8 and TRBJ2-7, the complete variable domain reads GAGVSQSPRYKVAKRGQDVALRCDPISGHVSLFWYQQALGQGPEFLTYFQNEAQLDKSGLPSDRFFAERPEGSVSTLKIQRTQQEDSAVYLCASSLQGGGVYEQYFGPGTRLTVT.

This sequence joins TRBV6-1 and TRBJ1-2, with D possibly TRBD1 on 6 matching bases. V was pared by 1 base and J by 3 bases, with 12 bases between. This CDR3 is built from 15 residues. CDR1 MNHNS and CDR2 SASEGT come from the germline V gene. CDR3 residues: CASSEEGGVYYGYTF. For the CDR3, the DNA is TGTGCCAGCAGTGAAGAGGGGGGGGTCTACTATGGCTACACCTTC.

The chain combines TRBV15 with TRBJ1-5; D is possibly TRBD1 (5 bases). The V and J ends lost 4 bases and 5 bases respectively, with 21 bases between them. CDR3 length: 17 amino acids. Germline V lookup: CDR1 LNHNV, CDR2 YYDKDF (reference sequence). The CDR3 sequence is CATSTYRDGREYQPQHF. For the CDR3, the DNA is TGTGCCACCAGCACGTACCGGGACGGGAGAGAGTATCAGCCCCAGCATTTT.

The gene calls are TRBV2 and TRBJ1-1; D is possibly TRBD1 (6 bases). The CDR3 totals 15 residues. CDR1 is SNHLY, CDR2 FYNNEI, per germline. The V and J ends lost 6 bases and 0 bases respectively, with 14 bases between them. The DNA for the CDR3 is TGTGCCAGCAGCAGTGGGGGGGCTATGAACACTGAAGCTTTCTTT. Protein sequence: CASSSGGAMNTEAFF.

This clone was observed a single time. The CDR3 sequence: CASSSRQGNTEAFF. The CDR3 region has the DNA TGTGCCAGCAGTTCACGACAGGGGAACACTGAAGCTTTCTTT. The rearrangement links TRBV27 to TRBJ1-1; TRBD1 aligns across 7 bases. Trimming removed 4 bases from V and 1 base from J; junction bases left unmatched: 3. The CDR3 is made up of 14 amino acids. The germline V gene encodes CDR1 MNHEY and CDR2 SMNVEV (reference sequence).

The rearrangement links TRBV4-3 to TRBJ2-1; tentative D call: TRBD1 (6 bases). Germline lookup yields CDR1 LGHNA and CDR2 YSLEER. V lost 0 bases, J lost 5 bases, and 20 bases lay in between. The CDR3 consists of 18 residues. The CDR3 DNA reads TGCGCCAGCAGCCAAGAATCCACAGGGTTTAGGGTAGACAATGAGCAGTTCTTC. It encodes CASSQESTGFRVDNEQFF.

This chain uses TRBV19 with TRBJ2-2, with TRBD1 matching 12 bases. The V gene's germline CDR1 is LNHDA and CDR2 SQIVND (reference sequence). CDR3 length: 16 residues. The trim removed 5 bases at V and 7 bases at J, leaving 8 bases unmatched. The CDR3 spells CASSSSGTGGHGELFF. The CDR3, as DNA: TGTGCCAGTAGTTCTTCCGGGACAGGGGGCCACGGGGAGCTGTTTTTT.

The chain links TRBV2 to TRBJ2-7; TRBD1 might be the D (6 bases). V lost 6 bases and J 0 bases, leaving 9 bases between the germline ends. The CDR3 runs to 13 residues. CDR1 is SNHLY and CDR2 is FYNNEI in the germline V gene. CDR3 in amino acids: CASRGQHSYEQYF. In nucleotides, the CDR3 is TGTGCCAGCAGAGGACAGCACTCCTACGAGCAGTACTTC.

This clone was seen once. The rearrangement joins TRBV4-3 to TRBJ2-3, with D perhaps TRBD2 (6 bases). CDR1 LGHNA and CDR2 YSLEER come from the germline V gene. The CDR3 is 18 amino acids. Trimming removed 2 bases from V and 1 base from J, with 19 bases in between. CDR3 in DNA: TGCGCCAGCAGCCAAAATCCCCTAGTGGGGGGAGGCACAGATACGCAGTATTTT. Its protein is CASSQNPLVGGGTDTQYF.

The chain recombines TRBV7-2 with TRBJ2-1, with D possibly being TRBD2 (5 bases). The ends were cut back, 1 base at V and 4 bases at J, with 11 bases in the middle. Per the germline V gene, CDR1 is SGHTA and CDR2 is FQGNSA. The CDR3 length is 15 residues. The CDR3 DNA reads TGTGCCAGCAGCTTAGACGGGCGGAGGTACAATGAGCAGTTCTTC. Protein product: CASSLDGRRYNEQFF.

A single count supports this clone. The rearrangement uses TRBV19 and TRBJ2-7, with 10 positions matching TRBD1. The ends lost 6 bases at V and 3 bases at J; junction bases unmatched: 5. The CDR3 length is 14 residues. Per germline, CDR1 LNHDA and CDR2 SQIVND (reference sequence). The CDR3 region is CASRGGTGDYEQYF. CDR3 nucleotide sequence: TGTGCCAGTAGAGGCGGGACAGGGGACTACGAGCAGTACTTC.

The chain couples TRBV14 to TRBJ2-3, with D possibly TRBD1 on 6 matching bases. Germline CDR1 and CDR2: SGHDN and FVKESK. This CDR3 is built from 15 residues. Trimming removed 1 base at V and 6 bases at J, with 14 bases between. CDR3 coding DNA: TGTGCCAGCAGCCAAGCTTTGGGGGCGCTTGATACGCAGTATTTT. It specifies CASSQALGALDTQYF. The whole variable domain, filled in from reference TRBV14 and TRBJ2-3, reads EAGVTQFPSHSVIEKGQTVTLRCDPISGHDNLYWYRRVMGKEIKFLLHFVKESKQDESGMPNNRFLAERTGGTYSTLKVQPAELEDSGVYFCASSQALGALDTQYFGPGTRLTVL.

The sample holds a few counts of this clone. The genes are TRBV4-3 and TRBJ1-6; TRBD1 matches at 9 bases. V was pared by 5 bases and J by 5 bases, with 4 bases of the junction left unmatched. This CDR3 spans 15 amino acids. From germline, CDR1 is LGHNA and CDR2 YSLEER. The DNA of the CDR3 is TGCGCCAGCAGCACCCGGGACAGGGATAATTCACCCCTCCACTTT. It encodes CASSTRDRDNSPLHF.

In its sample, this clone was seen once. Here the CDR3 DNA reads TGTGCCAGCGGGGACAGACTCTTTGACGAGCAGTACTTC. It translates to CASGDRLFDEQYF. The chain uses TRBV19 and TRBJ2-7; 7 bases line up with TRBD1. The CDR3 length is 13 residues. The V gene's germline CDR1 is LNHDA and CDR2 SQIVND (reference sequence). V trimming: 9 bases; J trimming: 5 bases; junction bases outside the gene matches: 10.

CDR3 in amino acids: CASSKTTGGGLFF. CDR3 sequence (DNA): TGTGCCAGCAGTAAGACGACAGGGGGAGGACTGTTTTTT. The chain uses TRBV6-6 and TRBJ1-4; 9 bases agree with TRBD1. V was clipped by 5 bases and J by 13 bases; unmatched bases: 8. Germline assignment: CDR1 MNHNY and CDR2 SVGAGI (reference sequence). The length of the CDR3 is 13 residues.

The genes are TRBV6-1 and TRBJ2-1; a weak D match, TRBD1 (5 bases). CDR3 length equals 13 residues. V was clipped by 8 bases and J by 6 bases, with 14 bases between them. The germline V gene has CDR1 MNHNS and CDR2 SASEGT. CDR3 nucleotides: TGTGCCAGCGACAGCCTCCAGGGCAATGAGCAGTTCTTC. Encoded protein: CASDSLQGNEQFF.

CDR3 residues: CASSDTVVYGYTF. Here the CDR3 DNA reads TGTGCCAGCAGTGACACAGTAGTCTATGGCTACACCTTC. The chain has TRBV6-1 and TRBJ1-2, with unresolved D. This CDR3 spans 13 amino acids. The V gene's germline CDR1 is MNHNS and CDR2 SASEGT. Deletions cut 3 bases from V and 4 bases from J, with 9 bases between.